A selection of T cell receptor beta chains follows, all from one sample in a study of blood T cell repertoires in COVID-19. Produced via immunoSEQ multiplex PCR; TCRdb's table is partial and in-frame only. The sample records fewer than 350,000 clones, around 89% being singletons. Sequences were obtained from PBMCs or T cells enriched from blood (not recorded which). These receptors were collected from a woman aged 18 to 35 with acute COVID-19. Both conserved end residues are part of each CDR3. A D gene is named only where the DNA matches it firmly. Clone size is shown for a subset of rows, as once, few, many or a class of expanded clone.

clone size,V gene,J gene,D gene,CDR3 protein,CDR3 DNA
-,TRBV6-4,TRBJ2-3,TRBD2,CASSDRTSGSTDTQYF,TGTGCCAGCAGTGACCGAACTAGCGGAAGCACAGATACGCAGTATTTT
-,TRBV3-1/TRBV3-2,TRBJ2-7,-,CASSPGSLGEQYF,TGTGCCAGCAGCCCGGGAAGCCTTGGCGAGCAGTACTTC
-,TRBV7-9,TRBJ2-1,-,CASSNPPGAYNEQFF,TGTGCCAGCAGTAATCCACCGGGAGCCTACAATGAGCAGTTCTTC
-,TRBV2,TRBJ1-5,TRBD1,CASSGQGPVRPQHF,TGTGCCAGCAGTGGACAGGGACCCGTGCGACCCCAGCATTTT
-,TRBV4-1,TRBJ2-1,-,CASSQEWGLINEQFF,TGCGCCAGCAGCCAAGAGTGGGGACTGATTAATGAGCAGTTCTTC
-,TRBV10-1,TRBJ2-7,-,CASSESGGRRYEQYF,TGCGCCAGCAGTGAGTCAGGTGGGAGGCGCTACGAGCAGTACTTC
-,TRBV6-4,TRBJ2-1,TRBD1,CASSDGTGNYNEQFF,TGTGCCAGCAGTGACGGGACAGGGAACTACAATGAGCAGTTCTTC
once,TRBV9,TRBJ2-1,-,CASSVTSWSSYNEQFF,TGTGCCAGCAGCGTAACTAGCTGGAGCTCCTACAATGAGCAGTTCTTC
-,TRBV30,TRBJ2-3,TRBD1,CAWKGQGAWHTQYF,TGTGCCTGGAAGGGACAGGGGGCTTGGCATACGCAGTATTTT
-,TRBV6-6,TRBJ1-5,TRBD1,CASSYSATGGQPQHF,TGTGCCAGCAGTTACTCGGCGACAGGGGGACAGCCCCAGCATTTT
few,TRBV9,TRBJ1-3,-,CASSAQVGGVSGNTIYF,TGTGCCAGCAGCGCCCAGGTTGGGGGCGTCTCTGGAAACACCATATATTTT
-,TRBV5-1,TRBJ2-3,TRBD1,CASSRGTGVTDTQYF,TGCGCCAGCAGCCGCGGGACAGGTGTAACAGATACGCAGTATTTT
-,TRBV9,TRBJ1-2,TRBD1,CASSPEGTGRVRGYTF,TGTGCCAGCAGCCCCGAGGGGACAGGGAGGGTTAGGGGCTACACCTTC
once,TRBV5-1,TRBJ1-6,-,CASSLSHNNSPLHF,TGCGCCAGCAGCTTGAGTCACAATAATTCACCCCTCCACTTT
-,TRBV5-6,TRBJ2-3,-,CASSSPASVTSTDTQYF,TGTGCCAGCAGCTCCCCTGCTAGTGTTACTTCAACAGATACGCAGTATTTT
-,TRBV10-3,TRBJ2-7,TRBD2,CAISEMGRGPYEQYF,TGTGCCATCAGTGAGATGGGGAGGGGCCCCTACGAGCAGTACTTC
-,TRBV2,TRBJ2-7,TRBD2,CASSVGPSGRAGSSYEQYF,TGTGCCAGCAGTGTTGGACCTAGCGGGAGGGCCGGGAGCTCCTACGAGCAGTACTTC